The TCR beta chain described here comes from a study of blood T cell repertoires in COVID-19. On the study more broadly: The United States, Italy and Spain were the sources of the acute and convalescent COVID-19 samples.

Study processing details: By means of reference gene primer amplification, nucleated cell counts were estimated. TCRdb keeps only in-frame clones here, not all; method: immunoSEQ multiplex PCR. V, J and clone size are those of that table, while D and trimming were read from the DNA. The data hold about 80,000 clones, with approximately 85% observed a single time. The origin of this receptor is a man aged 45 to 65 with COVID-19, enrolled during active disease. Sequencing was performed on peripheral blood.

Here the CDR3 DNA reads TGTGCCAGCACTACCTATGGGGGGGATCAGCCCCAGCATTTT. This encodes CASTTYGGDQPQHF. The V and J genes are TRBV2 and TRBJ1-5, with D possibly being TRBD1 (5 bases). The V end lost 7 bases, the J end lost 5 bases, and 15 bases lay between the germline ends. The CDR3 has 14 residues. Per the germline V gene, CDR1 is SNHLY and CDR2 is FYNNEI.